This TCR beta chain derives from a study of T cell responses to AZD1222 COVID-19 vaccine. The protocol was immunoSEQ multiplex PCR, while the TCRdb copy is restricted to in-frame clones and leaves out a portion. The data contain around 110,000 clones, roughly 88% of them seen just once; the ten biggest clones take up 5% to 5.5%. V was clipped by 4 bases and J by 10 bases, with 22 bases between them. The germline V gene encodes CDR1 MGHRA and CDR2 YSYEKL. This CDR3 has 15 residues. Study-wide points: Spike-specific TCR breadth and depth rose after two AZD1222 doses. Spike was spanned by vaccine-associated CD4 TCRs, which were dominant at 160-218 and 743-854. Close to half of all spike-specific TCRs reportedly target regions of the variants that are unmutated.

A remark on this clone: Its antigen is as yet unknown.

This rearrangement joins TRBV4-1 to TRBJ1-2; TRBD1 might be the D (6 bases). The sample consisted of peripheral blood, taken on day 0 of AZD1222 vaccination. The TCR comes from an adult in good health. CDR3 loop: CASSLSPGGLPDYTF. The DNA for the CDR3 is TGCGCCAGCAGCCTCTCTCCCGGGGGGCTACCTGACTACACCTTC.